Listed below are T cell receptor beta chains from one sample, sequenced in a study of T-cell memory formation after mild COVID-19. From the 5' RACE reads, TCRdb called clonotypes with MiXCR, one entry per CDR3 protein. Here the sample spans under 250,000 distinct CDR3 sequences, roughly 14% being singletons. The sample taken for sequencing was PBMCs or a T cell subset sorted from them (not recorded which). Every receptor here comes from an adult woman who had mild COVID-19 (a few samples of this study predate the infection). Cell type and time point are not known. Each CDR3 is given with its conserved first and last residue. D genes are given only for firm matches. Only some rows state a clone size, as once, few, many or a class for expanded clones.

V gene	clone size	D gene	J gene	CDR3 protein	CDR3 DNA
TRBV5-1	many	.	TRBJ1-1	CASTNRDLATEAFF	TGCGCCAGCACCAACAGGGATTTGGCCACTGAAGCTTTCTTT
TRBV3-1	.	.	TRBJ1-2	CASRKSGAGYTF	TGTGCCAGCAGAAAGTCTGGGGCTGGCTACACCTTC
TRBV20-1	few	TRBD2	TRBJ2-7	CSARGSSGRTDEQYF	TGCAGTGCTAGAGGGAGTAGCGGGAGAACGGACGAGCAGTACTTC
TRBV20-1	few	.	TRBJ2-5	CSARQGEVGWETQYF	TGCAGTGCTAGACAGGGTGAAGTTGGGTGGGAGACCCAGTACTTC
TRBV4-3	few	.	TRBJ2-4	CASSQDYGGTLGNIQYF	TGCGCCAGCAGCCAAGATTACGGTGGTACCTTAGGAAACATTCAGTACTTC
TRBV12-3/TRBV12-4	.	.	TRBJ2-2	CASSLIRNTGELFF	TGTGCCAGCAGTTTAATCCGGAACACCGGGGAGCTGTTTTTT
TRBV5-1	many	.	TRBJ1-5	CASSLGPNQPQHF	TGCGCCAGCAGCTTGGGACCAAATCAGCCCCAGCATTTT
TRBV7-8	few	.	TRBJ1-1	CASSSPLNRRYGEAFF	TGTGCCAGCAGCTCCCCCCTTAACCGGCGATATGGCGAAGCTTTCTTT
TRBV7-3	.	.	TRBJ2-1	CASTPTGASGYNEQFF	TGTGCCAGCACCCCCACAGGGGCTAGCGGTTACAATGAGCAGTTCTTC
TRBV6-5	many	TRBD2	TRBJ2-3	CASSRLFSGRRTDTQYF	TGTGCCAGCAGTCGCCTCTTTAGCGGGAGGCGGACAGATACGCAGTATTTT
TRBV5-6	.	TRBD1	TRBJ2-1	CASSLRQGNEQFF	TGTGCCAGCAGCTTGCGACAGGGTAATGAGCAGTTCTTC
TRBV20-1	.	TRBD1	TRBJ1-2	CSARGPGTGLIINYGYTF	TGCAGTGCTAGAGGGCCCGGGACAGGTCTTATAATTAACTATGGCTACACCTTC
TRBV29-1	few	.	TRBJ2-7	CSVKRYEDYEQYF	TGCAGCGTTAAGCGGTACGAAGACTACGAGCAGTACTTC
TRBV29-1	few	.	TRBJ1-5	CSVIEGIDQPQHF	TGCAGCGTCATAGAGGGCATCGATCAGCCCCAGCATTTT
TRBV15	.	.	TRBJ1-5	CATSRDGRTTDQPQHF	TGTGCCACCAGCAGAGATGGACGGACTACGGATCAGCCCCAGCATTTT
TRBV24-1	.	.	TRBJ1-2	CATSSEEFYGYTF	TGTGCCACCAGTTCCGAGGAGTTCTATGGCTACACCTTC
TRBV20-1	few	.	TRBJ2-3	CSARRDRSTDTQYF	TGCAGTGCTAGACGGGACCGTAGCACAGATACGCAGTATTTT
TRBV29-1	.	TRBD2	TRBJ2-5	CSAKGREMETQYF	TGCAGCGCCAAAGGGCGGGAGATGGAGACCCAGTACTTC
TRBV6-2/TRBV6-3	.	.	TRBJ1-5	CASSYLSPDQPQHF	TGTGCCAGCAGTTATTTGTCCCCAGATCAGCCCCAGCATTTT
TRBV12-3/TRBV12-4	few	.	TRBJ2-7	CASSLQGTLDYEQYF	TGTGCCAGCAGTTTGCAGGGGACACTAGACTACGAGCAGTACTTC
TRBV6-6	.	.	TRBJ1-1	CASSYLSLEAFF	TGTGCCAGCAGTTACTTGTCACTTGAAGCTTTCTTT
TRBV12-3/TRBV12-4	few	.	TRBJ1-1	CASSDNWIRNTEAFF	TGTGCCAGCAGTGACAATTGGATAAGGAACACTGAAGCTTTCTTT
TRBV5-1	.	.	TRBJ2-7	CASSLDRQTGQYF	TGCGCCAGCAGCTTGGATCGGCAGACAGGGCAGTACTTC
TRBV20-1	.	TRBD1	TRBJ1-2	CSARDRRVHQGDGYTF	TGCAGTGCTAGAGATCGGCGGGTCCACCAGGGGGATGGCTACACCTTC
TRBV5-1	few	.	TRBJ1-1	CASSIGHLIQKYTEAFF	TGCGCCAGCAGCATCGGTCACCTCATACAGAAGTACACTGAAGCTTTCTTT
TRBV29-1	few	TRBD1	TRBJ2-7	CSAGTGVSYEQYF	TGCAGCGCCGGGACAGGCGTTTCCTACGAGCAGTACTTC
TRBV5-1	many	.	TRBJ2-3	CASSLAQVTGTDTQYF	TGCGCCAGCAGCTTGGCCCAGGTGACAGGCACAGATACGCAGTATTTT
TRBV5-5	.	TRBD1	TRBJ2-3	CASSWDREAADTQYF	TGTGCCAGCAGCTGGGACAGGGAGGCGGCAGATACGCAGTATTTT
TRBV18	few	TRBD1	TRBJ2-6	CASSPLIERQGFSGANVLTF	TGTGCCAGCTCACCACTTATTGAGAGACAGGGTTTTTCTGGGGCCAACGTCCTGACTTTC
TRBV12-3/TRBV12-4	few	TRBD1	TRBJ1-5	CASRETGGHQPQHF	TGTGCCAGCAGGGAAACAGGGGGCCATCAGCCCCAGCATTTT
TRBV7-9	.	TRBD1	TRBJ2-7	CASSFGGTGDYEQYF	TGTGCCAGCAGCTTCGGAGGGACAGGGGACTACGAGCAGTACTTC
TRBV7-6	.	.	TRBJ1-3	CASSSSEGHTIYF	TGTGCCAGCAGCTCCTCGGAGGGACACACCATATATTTT
TRBV4-1	.	.	TRBJ1-4	CASSQDRGYREKLFF	TGCGCCAGCAGCCAAGATCGGGGTTACCGAGAAAAACTGTTTTTT
TRBV27	few	TRBD1	TRBJ1-4	CASARQGSNEKLFF	TGTGCCAGCGCAAGACAGGGCTCTAATGAAAAACTGTTTTTT
TRBV6-6	.	.	TRBJ1-1	CASSYPQGRVDTEAFF	TGTGCCAGCAGTTACCCACAGGGTCGTGTCGACACTGAAGCTTTCTTT
TRBV5-1	few	.	TRBJ2-1	CASSSRLVGSYNEQFF	TGCGCCAGCAGCTCGCGACTAGTCGGCTCCTACAATGAGCAGTTCTTC
TRBV12-3/TRBV12-4	few	.	TRBJ1-1	CASSQPPGIAEAFF	TGTGCCAGCAGCCAGCCCCCAGGGATAGCTGAAGCTTTCTTT
TRBV10-3	few	TRBD1	TRBJ1-2	CAIRGQGAHGYTF	TGTGCCATCAGGGGACAGGGAGCTCATGGCTACACCTTC
TRBV28	few	TRBD1	TRBJ1-1	CASSFPRGVTEAFF	TGTGCCAGCAGTTTCCCCAGGGGGGTCACTGAAGCTTTCTTT